Listed here are 17 T cell receptor beta chains from one sample, sequenced in a study of blood T cell repertoires in COVID-19 (dated by TCRdb to the early 2020s). The library was produced with the immunoSEQ multiplex PCR assay. TCRdb stores this immuneACCESS table with in-frame sequences only. Part of the clones is absent; in the studies checked, under half of the shortfall reflects unresolved V genes, and no reason is known for the rest. The sample table contains some 450,000 clones; only one count was recorded for about 90% of them. About 0.91% of the sample is held by the ten biggest clonotypes. Sequencing input: peripheral blood. These receptors were obtained from a man aged 18 to 30 with COVID-19, enrolled during active disease.

This clone has just a few counts. The chain couples TRBV5-1 to TRBJ1-1; the D gene is possibly TRBD1 (6 bases). Trimming pared 4 bases from V and 3 bases from J, leaving 13 bases between. CDR1 SGHRS and CDR2 YFSETQ come from the germline V gene. The CDR3 is 14 amino acids. In nucleotides, the CDR3 is TGCGCCAGCAGCCAAACAGGGACCCACACTGAAGCTTTCTTT. It yields the protein CASSQTGTHTEAFF.

CDR3 DNA: TGTGCCAGCAGCCAAGATTCATTAGGACTGAGCACAGATACGCAGTATTTT. Translation gives CASSQDSLGLSTDTQYF. The rearrangement joins TRBV3-1 (or the pseudogene TRBV3-2) to TRBJ2-3; possible D gene TRBD2, 5 bases. The V gene lost 0 bases and the J gene lost 0 bases, with 13 bases spanning the gap. CDR1 LGHDT and CDR2 YNNKEL come from the germline V gene (reference sequence). This CDR3 is 17 amino acids long.

This clone appeared a few times. V and J are TRBV11-3 and TRBJ2-2; 8 bases are a match to TRBD1. In germline, CDR1 is SGHNT, CDR2 YENEEA. V shed 5 bases and J 7 bases; nucleotides not matched to a gene: 9. This CDR3 region has 15 residues. The CDR3 sequence is CASSLDRVVNGELFF. CDR3 bases: TGTGCCAGCAGCCTGGACAGGGTTGTGAACGGGGAGCTGTTTTTT.

This clone was recorded once. The chain carries TRBV14 and TRBJ1-5; D possibly corresponds to TRBD1 (5 bases). The CDR3 covers 17 residues. Trimming took off 0 bases at V and 6 bases at J, with 18 bases between the two ends. The V gene's germline CDR1 is SGHDN and CDR2 FVKESK. CDR3 nucleotide sequence: TGTGCCAGCAGCCAAGATAGATGTCCAGGGTTGGGTCAGCCCCAGCATTTT. Translation gives CASSQDRCPGLGQPQHF.

V gene TRBV5-1 combines with J gene TRBJ2-7; 9 nucleotides agree with TRBD1. Germline loops: CDR1 SGHRS, CDR2 YFSETQ. This CDR3 has 17 amino acids. Trimming removed 4 bases from V and 3 bases from J; junction bases left unmatched: 14. The CDR3 here is CASSPTPDGQGSYEQYF. The CDR3 coding sequence is TGCGCCAGCAGCCCGACCCCCGATGGACAGGGGAGCTACGAGCAGTACTTC.

The V gene is TRBV24-1, the J gene TRBJ2-3; TRBD2 might be the D (6 bases). Germline V CDR1 and CDR2: KGHDR, SFDVKD. V lost 4 bases and J 0 bases, leaving 7 bases between the germline ends. The CDR3 loop spans 14 amino acids. CDR3 region: CATSESGSTDTQYF. The CDR3 coding sequence is TGTGCCACCAGTGAGAGCGGGAGCACAGATACGCAGTATTTT.

This chain joins TRBV28 and TRBJ2-7, with 9 bases lining up with TRBD1. Per germline, CDR1 MDHEN and CDR2 SYDVKM. J lost 6 bases, V lost 7 bases, and 19 bases had no gene match. This CDR3 region has 17 residues. The CDR3 DNA reads as TGTGCCAGCACCGAGGTAGCGGTCCGGGACAGGGTATTCGAGCAGTACTTC. Its translation is CASTEVAVRDRVFEQYF.

The chain carries TRBV7-9 and TRBJ2-5; tentatively, D is TRBD1 (6 bases). V lost 5 bases to trimming and J lost 4 bases, with 8 bases between them. This CDR3 comprises 12 residues. The germline V gene encodes CDR1 SEHNR and CDR2 FQNEAQ (reference sequence). The CDR3 protein is CASSQGLETQYF. The CDR3 DNA reads as TGTGCCAGCAGCCAGGGGTTAGAGACCCAGTACTTC.

The chain couples TRBV19 to TRBJ1-4; tentatively, D is TRBD1 (5 bases). The CDR3 spans 15 residues. Trimming pared 2 bases from V and 7 bases from J, leaving 14 bases between. Germline CDR1 LNHDA, CDR2 SQIVND (reference sequence). CDR3 in amino acids: CASSIMQGTSEKLFF. CDR3 DNA: TGTGCCAGTAGTATAATGCAGGGTACGAGTGAAAAACTGTTTTTT.

Comment on this clone: Other DNA sequences in the same sample also yield this CDR3. This chain connects TRBV2 to TRBJ1-2; 9 bases are a match to TRBD1. The V gene end was trimmed by 5 bases and the J gene end by 3 bases; junction bases not matched to a gene: 1. Per germline, CDR1 SNHLY and CDR2 FYNNEI. The CDR3 has 13 amino acids. CDR3 in amino acids: CASSRQGDYGYTF. DNA of the CDR3: TGTGCCAGCAGTCGACAGGGGGACTATGGCTACACCTTC.

J is TRBJ2-5 and V is TRBV5-4; 9 bases fit TRBD2. V shed 5 bases and J 1 base; nucleotides not matched to a gene: 12. The CDR3 runs 17 residues. Germline V lookup: CDR1 SGHNT, CDR2 YYREEE (reference sequence). CDR3 sequence reads: CASSLWLLAGPQETQYF. CDR3 bases: TGTGCCAGCAGTTTGTGGTTACTAGCGGGCCCCCAAGAGACCCAGTACTTC.

The chain joins TRBV30 to TRBJ2-7; D perhaps matches TRBD1 (6 bases). CDR3 size: 14 residues. Trimming cost V 7 bases and J 0 bases, with 16 bases left between them. Per germline, CDR1 GTSNPN and CDR2 SVGIG (reference sequence). The CDR3 DNA reads as TGTGCCTCCAAGCGGTCAGGGGTCTCCTACGAGCAGTACTTC. Translating it yields CASKRSGVSYEQYF.

The gene calls are TRBV27 and TRBJ2-5; D gene uncertain. The CDR3 spans 13 residues. Germline-derived CDR1 and CDR2 are MNHEY and SMNVEV (reference sequence). The ends were cut back, 4 bases at V and 3 bases at J, with 9 bases in the middle. CDR3 nucleotide sequence: TGTGCCAGCAGTTCCCCAGTCGAAGAGACCCAGTACTTC. This codes for CASSSPVEETQYF.

This chain joins TRBV10-2 and TRBJ2-1, with 14 bases lining up with TRBD2. CDR3 length: 15 amino acids. CDR1 and CDR2 (germline): WSHSY, SAAADI. V lost 6 bases to trimming and J lost 8 bases; unmatched junction nucleotides: 6. The CDR3 loop reads CASSKGTSGSDEQFF. Here the CDR3 DNA reads TGCGCCAGCAGCAAAGGGACTAGCGGGAGTGATGAGCAGTTCTTC.

The chain recombines TRBV3-1 (or the pseudogene TRBV3-2) with TRBJ2-2; unclear D gene. The germline CDR1 and CDR2 sequences are LGHDT and YNNKEL (reference sequence). V was trimmed by 6 bases and J by 2 bases, leaving 4 bases between them. The CDR3 covers 12 residues. The CDR3 spells CASRRNTGELFF. DNA of the CDR3: TGTGCCAGCAGGCGAAACACCGGGGAGCTGTTTTTT.

V is TRBV19 and J is TRBJ1-4, with TRBD1 matching 12 bases. This CDR3 comprises 15 residues. Germline values: CDR1 LNHDA, CDR2 SQIVND (reference sequence). V dropped 5 bases and J dropped 8; count of bases not matched to a gene: 6. The CDR3 here is CASSLPGQGAEKLFF. The CDR3 nucleotides are TGTGCCAGTAGTTTACCGGGACAGGGGGCGGAAAAACTGTTTTTT.

The chain uses TRBV19 and TRBJ1-2; 8 positions agree with TRBD1. CDR3 length: 15 residues. The V gene end was trimmed by 5 bases and the J gene end by 4 bases; junction bases not matched to a gene: 9. CDR1 and CDR2 (germline): LNHDA, SQIVND (reference sequence). In DNA form, the CDR3 reads TGTGCCAGTAGTGCGATTACAGGGGGGGCCTATGGCTACACCTTC. Translated: CASSAITGGAYGYTF. Supplemented by reference TRBV19 and TRBJ1-2, the full variable domain reads DGGITQSPKYLFRKEGQNVTLSCEQNLNHDAMYWYRQDPGQGLRLIYYSQIVNDFQKGDIAEGYSVSREKKESFPLTVTSAQKNPTAFYLCASSAITGGAYGYTFGSGTRLTVV.